This entry describes one TCR beta chain. Its antigen is still unknown. The data are from a study of cytomegalovirus exposure and HLA in healthy donors. Study-level findings and limits: Some TCR beta chains (roughly 150 of them) were listed as cytomegalovirus-associated.

TCRdb's copy holds only in-frame clones and misses some; the assay was immunoSEQ multiplex PCR. The sample carries approximately 270,000 clones, roughly 90% recorded once. The receptor was derived from a man aged 18-30 years in good health and CMV-seropositive. Sequenced input: PBMCs.

This CDR3 is CASSTLGGDYGYTF. The CDR3 DNA follows: TGTGCCAGCAGCACCCTGGGGGGTGACTATGGCTACACCTTC. The chain uses TRBV7-6 and TRBJ1-2; perhaps TRBD1 as D (5 bases). Trimming took 5 bases from V and 3 from J, leaving 13 bases between them. CDR1 is SGHVS, CDR2 FNYEAQ, per germline. CDR3 size: 14 residues.